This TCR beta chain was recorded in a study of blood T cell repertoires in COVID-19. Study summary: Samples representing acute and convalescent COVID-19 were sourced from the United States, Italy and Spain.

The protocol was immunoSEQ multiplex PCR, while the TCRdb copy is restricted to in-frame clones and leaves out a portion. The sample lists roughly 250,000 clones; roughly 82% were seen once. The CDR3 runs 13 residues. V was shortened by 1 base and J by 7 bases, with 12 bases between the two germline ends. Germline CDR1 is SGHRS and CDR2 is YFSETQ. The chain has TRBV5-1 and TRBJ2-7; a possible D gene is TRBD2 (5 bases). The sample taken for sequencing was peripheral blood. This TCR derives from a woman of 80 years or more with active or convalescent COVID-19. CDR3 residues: CASSLIYGGEQYF. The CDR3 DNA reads TGCGCCAGCAGCTTGATATATGGCGGGGAGCAGTACTTC.